This is a list of T cell receptor beta chains from one sample in a study of regulatory T cells in long-lasting Graves disease. One entry per CDR3 protein results from TCRdb running MiXCR on the multiplex PCR reads. The table lists around 460,000 distinct CDR3 sequences, 13% to 15% of them singletons, with approximately 19% in the top ten. The sample also formed part of further work on T cells in Graves' hyperthyroidism and ophthalmopathy.

Sample: peripheral blood mononuclear cells (PBMCs), taken at new diagnosis, from a patient treated with antithyroid drugs. These receptors all stem from a woman aged 45-59 years with Graves disease. Both conserved end residues are part of each CDR3. Fields, in order: D gene, CDR3 length, J gene, V gene, clone size, CDR3 DNA, CDR3 protein. D genes are given only for firm matches. Size tells how often a clone was seen (once, few, many) or the class of an expanded clone, and some rows leave it out.

d_call: TRBD1
cdr3_length: 16
j_call: TRBJ2-3
v_call: TRBV5-8
clone_size: many
cdr3_nt: TGTGCCAGCAGCCGCCGGACAGGGGCTAGCACAGATACGCAGTATTTT
cdr3_aa: CASSRRTGASTDTQYF

d_call: TRBD1
cdr3_length: 18
j_call: TRBJ2-4
v_call: TRBV28
clone_size: few
cdr3_nt: TGTGCCAGCAGTTCCGGGACAGGGGGCTGCTTGGTCAAAAACATTCAGTACTTC
cdr3_aa: CASSSGTGGCLVKNIQYF

d_call: TRBD1
cdr3_length: 14
j_call: TRBJ2-4
v_call: TRBV24-1
clone_size: -
cdr3_nt: TGTGCCACCAGTGATTCAGGGGGCGCGGACATTCAGTACTTC
cdr3_aa: CATSDSGGADIQYF

d_call: -
cdr3_length: 13
j_call: TRBJ1-2
v_call: TRBV30
clone_size: few
cdr3_nt: TGTGCCTGGAGTCCACAGGGCGATGGAGGCTACACCTTC
cdr3_aa: CAWSPQGDGGYTF

d_call: TRBD2
cdr3_length: 16
j_call: TRBJ2-1
v_call: TRBV4-1
clone_size: -
cdr3_nt: TGCACCAGCAGCCAAGATAGCGGGAGGACGGGCAATGAGCAGTTCTTC
cdr3_aa: CTSSQDSGRTGNEQFF

d_call: -
cdr3_length: 15
j_call: TRBJ2-6
v_call: TRBV6-2/TRBV6-3
clone_size: -
cdr3_nt: TGTGCCAGCCTACCAAACTCTCCTGGGGCCAACGTCCTGACTTTC
cdr3_aa: CASLPNSPGANVLTF

d_call: TRBD1
cdr3_length: 15
j_call: TRBJ1-4
v_call: TRBV6-5
clone_size: many
cdr3_nt: TGTGCCAGCAGTTACTCCGGGACAGGAGGTGAAAAACTGTTTTTT
cdr3_aa: CASSYSGTGGEKLFF

d_call: TRBD1
cdr3_length: 13
j_call: TRBJ1-5
v_call: TRBV29-1
clone_size: many
cdr3_nt: TGCAGCGTTGGGGACAGGGTAGGTCAGCCCCAGCATTTT
cdr3_aa: CSVGDRVGQPQHF

d_call: -
cdr3_length: 13
j_call: TRBJ1-5
v_call: TRBV27
clone_size: few
cdr3_nt: TGTGCCAGCAGTTTATCGGTAGATCAGCCCCAGCATTTT
cdr3_aa: CASSLSVDQPQHF

d_call: TRBD2
cdr3_length: 16
j_call: TRBJ2-1
v_call: TRBV5-1
clone_size: few
cdr3_nt: TGCGCCAGCAGCTTGGAAGGGACTAGCGCCTACAATGAGCAGTTCTTC
cdr3_aa: CASSLEGTSAYNEQFF

d_call: -
cdr3_length: 16
j_call: TRBJ2-2
v_call: TRBV7-9
clone_size: -
cdr3_nt: TGTGCCAGCAGCTTTAGTGGGGGTTTGGACACCGGGGAGCTGTTTTTT
cdr3_aa: CASSFSGGLDTGELFF

d_call: -
cdr3_length: 18
j_call: TRBJ2-4
v_call: TRBV4-1
clone_size: -
cdr3_nt: TGCGCCAGCAGCCCCCTCTGGGGAAGAGTAAAAGCCAAAAACATTCAGTACTTC
cdr3_aa: CASSPLWGRVKAKNIQYF

d_call: TRBD1
cdr3_length: 16
j_call: TRBJ2-3
v_call: TRBV4-1
clone_size: many
cdr3_nt: TGCGCCAGCAGCCAAACAGGGGGGATACCCGCAGATACGCAGTATTTT
cdr3_aa: CASSQTGGIPADTQYF

d_call: -
cdr3_length: 14
j_call: TRBJ1-4
v_call: TRBV19
clone_size: few
cdr3_nt: TGTGCCAGTAGCCGTCAGGGGTTCGGGGAAAAACTGTTTTTT
cdr3_aa: CASSRQGFGEKLFF

d_call: TRBD1
cdr3_length: 14
j_call: TRBJ2-7
v_call: TRBV12-3/TRBV12-4
clone_size: many
cdr3_nt: TGTGCCAGCAGTTGGAAAGCAGGGGGATCCGAGCAGTACTTC
cdr3_aa: CASSWKAGGSEQYF

d_call: -
cdr3_length: 13
j_call: TRBJ2-5
v_call: TRBV30
clone_size: many
cdr3_nt: TGTGCCTGGAGTGTCTGGGGGAAAGAGACCCAGTACTTC
cdr3_aa: CAWSVWGKETQYF

d_call: -
cdr3_length: 12
j_call: TRBJ2-7
v_call: TRBV19
clone_size: few
cdr3_nt: TGTGCCAGTAGCAGCGTAACCTACGAGCAGTACTTC
cdr3_aa: CASSSVTYEQYF

d_call: -
cdr3_length: 17
j_call: TRBJ2-4
v_call: TRBV11-2
clone_size: -
cdr3_nt: TGTGCCAGCAGCCCGAAAGGGCGCTTGGACGCCAAAAACATTCAGTACTTC
cdr3_aa: CASSPKGRLDAKNIQYF

d_call: -
cdr3_length: 15
j_call: TRBJ2-5
v_call: TRBV13
clone_size: many
cdr3_nt: TGTGCCAGCAGCTTAGCGCGGGGTGCAGGAGAGACCCAGTACTTC
cdr3_aa: CASSLARGAGETQYF

d_call: -
cdr3_length: 14
j_call: TRBJ1-4
v_call: TRBV2
clone_size: many
cdr3_nt: TGTGCCAGCAGCGAGGACACCATCAATGAAAAACTGTTTTTT
cdr3_aa: CASSEDTINEKLFF

d_call: -
cdr3_length: 12
j_call: TRBJ2-2
v_call: TRBV29-1
clone_size: few
cdr3_nt: TGCAGCGTTGTGTCGACCGCCGGGGAGCTGTTTTTT
cdr3_aa: CSVVSTAGELFF

d_call: -
cdr3_length: 18
j_call: TRBJ2-7
v_call: TRBV28
clone_size: many
cdr3_nt: TGTGCCAGCAGTTTATCCCTAACGTTAGCGGCCTTAACCTACGAGCAGTACTTC
cdr3_aa: CASSLSLTLAALTYEQYF

d_call: -
cdr3_length: 17
j_call: TRBJ2-2
v_call: TRBV5-4
clone_size: few
cdr3_nt: TGTGCCAGCAGCCTACAGTCGGGTGGGGGGAACACCGGGGAGCTGTTTTTT
cdr3_aa: CASSLQSGGGNTGELFF

d_call: -
cdr3_length: 15
j_call: TRBJ2-1
v_call: TRBV30
clone_size: many
cdr3_nt: TGTGCCTGGAGTCCGAGTTCTTCCACAATCGGTGAGCAGTTCTTC
cdr3_aa: CAWSPSSSTIGEQFF

d_call: TRBD1
cdr3_length: 18
j_call: TRBJ2-1
v_call: TRBV24-1
clone_size: many
cdr3_nt: TGTGCCACCAGTGATGCCCCGGGGACAGGGTCGAGGTACAATGAGCAGTTCTTC
cdr3_aa: CATSDAPGTGSRYNEQFF

d_call: -
cdr3_length: 14
j_call: TRBJ2-1
v_call: TRBV7-9
clone_size: many
cdr3_nt: TGTGCCAGCAGCGGGCAGGAATGGAACAATGAGCAGTTCTTC
cdr3_aa: CASSGQEWNNEQFF

d_call: TRBD1
cdr3_length: 15
j_call: TRBJ2-2
v_call: TRBV24-1
clone_size: many
cdr3_nt: TGTGCCACCAGTGATCGGACAGGGGGAACCGGGGAGCTGTTTTTT
cdr3_aa: CATSDRTGGTGELFF

d_call: TRBD1
cdr3_length: 15
j_call: TRBJ1-4
v_call: TRBV24-1
clone_size: many
cdr3_nt: TGTGCCACCAGTGATGCCGGGACAGGGGTTGAAGAACTGTTTTTT
cdr3_aa: CATSDAGTGVEELFF

d_call: TRBD2
cdr3_length: 17
j_call: TRBJ2-1
v_call: TRBV12-3/TRBV12-4
clone_size: few
cdr3_nt: TGTGCCAGCAGGGGACTAGCGGACCTGGGAGGGTACAATGAGCAGCTCTTC
cdr3_aa: CASRGLADLGGYNEQLF

d_call: TRBD2
cdr3_length: 17
j_call: TRBJ2-2
v_call: TRBV20-1
clone_size: many
cdr3_nt: TGCAGTGCGGACCCGGGACTAGCGGCCTGGGACACCGGGGAGCTGTTTTTT
cdr3_aa: CSADPGLAAWDTGELFF

d_call: -
cdr3_length: 15
j_call: TRBJ2-3
v_call: TRBV10-1
clone_size: -
cdr3_nt: TGCGCCAGCAGTGAGTCGAATTTAGGGCCAGATACGCAGTATTTT
cdr3_aa: CASSESNLGPDTQYF

d_call: TRBD1
cdr3_length: 14
j_call: TRBJ1-2
v_call: TRBV7-9
clone_size: few
cdr3_nt: TGTGCCAGCAGCTCAACGGGACAGGGGCATGGCTACACCTTC
cdr3_aa: CASSSTGQGHGYTF

d_call: TRBD1
cdr3_length: 15
j_call: TRBJ2-7
v_call: TRBV7-6
clone_size: many
cdr3_nt: TGTGCCAGCAGCCCCCAGGACAGGGGCCCCTACGAGCAGTACTTC
cdr3_aa: CASSPQDRGPYEQYF

d_call: TRBD1
cdr3_length: 19
j_call: TRBJ2-7
v_call: TRBV29-1
clone_size: few
cdr3_nt: TGCAGCGTTGCTACCTTTCCCGGGACAGGGGTAAAGGGGTCCTACGAGCAGTACTTC
cdr3_aa: CSVATFPGTGVKGSYEQYF

d_call: -
cdr3_length: 12
j_call: TRBJ2-3
v_call: TRBV30
clone_size: few
cdr3_nt: TGTGCCTGGAGTGTAATGCCGGATACGCAGTATTTT
cdr3_aa: CAWSVMPDTQYF

d_call: TRBD1
cdr3_length: 15
j_call: TRBJ1-2
v_call: TRBV12-3/TRBV12-4
clone_size: many
cdr3_nt: TGTGCCAGCAGTCGGGACAGGGGATCGGGCTATGGCTACACCTTC
cdr3_aa: CASSRDRGSGYGYTF

d_call: TRBD1
cdr3_length: 17
j_call: TRBJ2-7
v_call: TRBV2
clone_size: many
cdr3_nt: TGTGCCAGCAGTGAAAGCCCTGACAGGGGGGACTCCTACGAGCAGTACTTC
cdr3_aa: CASSESPDRGDSYEQYF

d_call: -
cdr3_length: 17
j_call: TRBJ2-1
v_call: TRBV11-2
clone_size: many
cdr3_nt: TGTGCCAGCAGCTTGTTCCCGGATCGCCTTAAATACAATGAGCAGTTCTTC
cdr3_aa: CASSLFPDRLKYNEQFF

d_call: TRBD1
cdr3_length: 16
j_call: TRBJ2-5
v_call: TRBV5-1
clone_size: many
cdr3_nt: TGCGCCAGCAGCTCCACCGGGACAGGGAGACAAGAGACCCAGTACTTC
cdr3_aa: CASSSTGTGRQETQYF

d_call: TRBD2
cdr3_length: 15
j_call: TRBJ2-3
v_call: TRBV7-3
clone_size: -
cdr3_nt: TGTGCCAGCAGCTTGACTAGCGGAATTACAGATACGCAGTATTTT
cdr3_aa: CASSLTSGITDTQYF

d_call: -
cdr3_length: 14
j_call: TRBJ2-7
v_call: TRBV5-1
clone_size: many
cdr3_nt: TGCGCCAGCAGCTGGGGGGGCATCGTCTACGAGCAGTACTTC
cdr3_aa: CASSWGGIVYEQYF

d_call: -
cdr3_length: 12
j_call: TRBJ2-3
v_call: TRBV12-3/TRBV12-4
clone_size: many
cdr3_nt: TGTGCCAGCAGTCAAAGGGACCCCGCGCAGTATTTT
cdr3_aa: CASSQRDPAQYF

d_call: -
cdr3_length: 15
j_call: TRBJ2-1
v_call: TRBV11-2
clone_size: many
cdr3_nt: TGTGCCAGCAGCTCGCTCCGGGGGCGGTTCGATGAGCAGTTCTTC
cdr3_aa: CASSSLRGRFDEQFF

d_call: TRBD2
cdr3_length: 17
j_call: TRBJ2-7
v_call: TRBV9
clone_size: -
cdr3_nt: TGTGCCAGCAGCGTAGCCGGACTAGTGGGAGGTTCCTACGAGCAGTACTTC
cdr3_aa: CASSVAGLVGGSYEQYF

d_call: -
cdr3_length: 12
j_call: TRBJ1-5
v_call: TRBV27
clone_size: many
cdr3_nt: TGTGCCAGCAGTGGAAAGAATCAGCCCCAGCATTTT
cdr3_aa: CASSGKNQPQHF

d_call: TRBD2
cdr3_length: 15
j_call: TRBJ2-7
v_call: TRBV12-3/TRBV12-4
clone_size: many
cdr3_nt: TGTGCCAGCAGCATTAGCGGGAGAGGGGCCTACGAGCAGTACTTC
cdr3_aa: CASSISGRGAYEQYF

d_call: -
cdr3_length: 14
j_call: TRBJ1-5
v_call: TRBV20-1
clone_size: once
cdr3_nt: TGCAGTTCTTACAGAGCGGGAGTGGGTCAGCCCCAGCATTTT
cdr3_aa: CSSYRAGVGQPQHF

d_call: -
cdr3_length: 14
j_call: TRBJ1-2
v_call: TRBV5-1
clone_size: many
cdr3_nt: TGCGCCAGCAGCCCGGGCCTGGGGGAGGATGGCTACACCTTC
cdr3_aa: CASSPGLGEDGYTF

d_call: -
cdr3_length: 14
j_call: TRBJ2-7
v_call: TRBV6-2/TRBV6-3
clone_size: many
cdr3_nt: TGTGCCAGCATAAGGGACACCAGATCCTACGAGCAGTACTTC
cdr3_aa: CASIRDTRSYEQYF

d_call: -
cdr3_length: 13
j_call: TRBJ1-1
v_call: TRBV19
clone_size: few
cdr3_nt: TGTGCCAGTACCTACAGCGGAGGGACTGAAGCTTTCTTT
cdr3_aa: CASTYSGGTEAFF

d_call: -
cdr3_length: 14
j_call: TRBJ1-1
v_call: TRBV5-1
clone_size: few
cdr3_nt: TGCGCCAACAGCTTTCTAGGGTTGAACACTGAAGCTTTCTTT
cdr3_aa: CANSFLGLNTEAFF

d_call: -
cdr3_length: 12
j_call: TRBJ1-6
v_call: TRBV2
clone_size: many
cdr3_nt: TGTGCCAGCAGTGATTGGAATTCACCCCTCCACTTT
cdr3_aa: CASSDWNSPLHF

d_call: -
cdr3_length: 11
j_call: TRBJ2-2
v_call: TRBV28
clone_size: -
cdr3_nt: TGTGCCAGTGTAAACACCGGGGAGCTGTTTTTT
cdr3_aa: CASVNTGELFF